These T cell receptor beta chains were read from a single sample in a study of shared clonotypes between healthy human individuals. Produced via immunoSEQ multiplex PCR; TCRdb's table is partial and in-frame only. The sample holds 2 million to 2.5 million clones, almost 96% seen once. Sequenced: naive CD4+ T cells sorted from blood. All receptors come from a man aged 18 to 29 in good health. CDR3s include the opening cysteine and the closing phenylalanine or tryptophan. Fields, in order: CDR3 protein, CDR3 DNA, V gene, clone size, J gene, D gene. The D gene is left open where the match is weak. The size of a clone is reported for some rows only, either as once, few or many, or as a class for expanded clones.

cdr3_aa: CASSYIPGQRNEKLFF
cdr3_nt: TGTGCCAGCAGTTATATACCGGGGCAAAGGAATGAAAAACTGTTTTTT
v_call: TRBV6-5
clone_size: -
j_call: TRBJ1-4
d_call: -

cdr3_aa: CASSPSGMGLAGFNEQFF
cdr3_nt: TGTGCCAGCAGCCCCAGCGGTATGGGTCTAGCGGGTTTCAATGAGCAGTTCTTC
v_call: TRBV7-2
clone_size: -
j_call: TRBJ2-1
d_call: TRBD2

cdr3_aa: CASSFSGTSTDTQYF
cdr3_nt: TGTGCCAGCAGCTTCAGCGGGACTAGCACAGATACGCAGTATTTT
v_call: TRBV7-2
clone_size: -
j_call: TRBJ2-3
d_call: TRBD2

cdr3_aa: CASTRLTGAGSNYGYTF
cdr3_nt: TGTGCCAGTACCCGACTGACAGGGGCCGGTTCTAACTATGGCTACACCTTC
v_call: TRBV19
clone_size: -
j_call: TRBJ1-2
d_call: TRBD1

cdr3_aa: CASSLTGGRGYTF
cdr3_nt: TGTGCCAGCAGCTTGACAGGGGGGAGAGGCTACACCTTC
v_call: TRBV28
clone_size: -
j_call: TRBJ1-2
d_call: TRBD1

cdr3_aa: CAWSVAGHQSPLHF
cdr3_nt: TGTGCCTGGAGTGTAGCCGGCCACCAATCACCCCTCCACTTT
v_call: TRBV30
clone_size: few
j_call: TRBJ1-6
d_call: -

cdr3_aa: CAWGGTSGIDEQFF
cdr3_nt: TGTGCCTGGGGGGGGACTAGCGGGATCGATGAGCAGTTCTTC
v_call: TRBV30
clone_size: -
j_call: TRBJ2-1
d_call: TRBD2

cdr3_aa: CASSVVAGGSYEQYF
cdr3_nt: TGTGCCAGCAGTGTTGTAGCGGGAGGCTCCTACGAGCAGTACTTC
v_call: TRBV2
clone_size: -
j_call: TRBJ2-7
d_call: TRBD2

cdr3_aa: CASSQDFGRGETQYF
cdr3_nt: TGCGCCAGCAGCCAAGATTTCGGCAGGGGAGAGACCCAGTACTTC
v_call: TRBV4-3
clone_size: -
j_call: TRBJ2-5
d_call: -

cdr3_aa: CAISESGQPYEQYF
cdr3_nt: TGTGCCATCAGTGAAAGTGGACAGCCCTACGAGCAGTACTTC
v_call: TRBV10-3
clone_size: -
j_call: TRBJ2-7
d_call: -

cdr3_aa: CASSPRVMVSYEQYF
cdr3_nt: TGTGCCAGCAGCCCCAGGGTGATGGTGTCCTACGAGCAGTACTTC
v_call: TRBV6-6
clone_size: -
j_call: TRBJ2-7
d_call: -

cdr3_aa: CASSLDRAVKKADTQYF
cdr3_nt: TGTGCCAGCAGCTTAGATCGGGCGGTCAAGAAGGCGGATACGCAGTATTTT
v_call: TRBV11-2
clone_size: -
j_call: TRBJ2-3
d_call: -

cdr3_aa: CASSPPDRNGGYTF
cdr3_nt: TGTGCCAGCAGCCCGCCGGACAGGAATGGTGGCTACACCTTC
v_call: TRBV11-2
clone_size: -
j_call: TRBJ1-2
d_call: TRBD1

cdr3_aa: CASSSQYAPYEQYF
cdr3_nt: TGTGCCAGCAGCTCCCAATACGCTCCCTACGAGCAGTACTTC
v_call: TRBV7-6
clone_size: -
j_call: TRBJ2-7
d_call: -

cdr3_aa: CAWTPTGINQPQHF
cdr3_nt: TGTGCCTGGACCCCGACAGGAATAAATCAGCCCCAGCATTTT
v_call: TRBV30
clone_size: -
j_call: TRBJ1-5
d_call: -

cdr3_aa: CSVIKQYSYNEQFF
cdr3_nt: TGCAGCGTAATAAAGCAGTACTCCTACAATGAGCAGTTCTTC
v_call: TRBV29-1
clone_size: -
j_call: TRBJ2-1
d_call: -

cdr3_aa: CASSRVPTGETQYF
cdr3_nt: TGCGCCAGCAGCCGGGTCCCAACGGGAGAGACCCAGTACTTC
v_call: TRBV4-1
clone_size: -
j_call: TRBJ2-5
d_call: -

cdr3_aa: CASSLAPTSGTYEQYF
cdr3_nt: TGTGCCAGCAGCTTAGCGCCGACTAGCGGAACCTACGAGCAGTACTTC
v_call: TRBV7-6
clone_size: -
j_call: TRBJ2-7
d_call: TRBD2

cdr3_aa: CATSSARDRDSPLHF
cdr3_nt: TGTGCCACCAGCAGTGCCCGGGACAGGGATTCACCCCTCCACTTT
v_call: TRBV15
clone_size: few
j_call: TRBJ1-6
d_call: TRBD1

cdr3_aa: CASSFGQGAGETQYF
cdr3_nt: TGTGCCAGCAGCTTCGGACAGGGGGCAGGGGAGACCCAGTACTTC
v_call: TRBV5-6
clone_size: -
j_call: TRBJ2-5
d_call: TRBD1

cdr3_aa: CASSVEGSNQPQHF
cdr3_nt: TGTGCCAGCAGTGTCGAGGGTAGCAATCAGCCCCAGCATTTT
v_call: TRBV6-1
clone_size: -
j_call: TRBJ1-5
d_call: -

cdr3_aa: CASSLGALSYEQYF
cdr3_nt: TGTGCCAGCAGCCTTGGGGCTCTGTCCTACGAGCAGTACTTC
v_call: TRBV2
clone_size: -
j_call: TRBJ2-7
d_call: -

cdr3_aa: CASSRGNWGNTGELFF
cdr3_nt: TGTGCCAGCAGCCGAGGGAACTGGGGAAACACCGGGGAGCTGTTTTTT
v_call: TRBV9
clone_size: -
j_call: TRBJ2-2
d_call: -

cdr3_aa: CASSRLAGYYEQYF
cdr3_nt: TGTGCCAGCAGCCGACTAGCGGGGTACTACGAGCAGTACTTC
v_call: TRBV28
clone_size: -
j_call: TRBJ2-7
d_call: TRBD2

cdr3_aa: CASSATGGGYTF
cdr3_nt: TGTGCCAGCAGCGCTACAGGGGGTGGCTACACCTTC
v_call: TRBV6-4
clone_size: -
j_call: TRBJ1-2
d_call: TRBD1

cdr3_aa: CASSFAAPEGEQYF
cdr3_nt: TGCGCCAGCAGCTTTGCGGCCCCGGAGGGGGAGCAGTACTTC
v_call: TRBV5-1
clone_size: -
j_call: TRBJ2-7
d_call: -

cdr3_aa: CASSAGNTIYF
cdr3_nt: TGTGCCAGCAGCGCTGGAAACACCATATATTTT
v_call: TRBV6-5
clone_size: -
j_call: TRBJ1-3
d_call: -

cdr3_aa: CASSLLSSGRLGTDTQYF
cdr3_nt: TGCGCCAGCAGCTTGTTGTCTAGCGGGAGGCTCGGCACAGATACGCAGTATTTT
v_call: TRBV5-1
clone_size: -
j_call: TRBJ2-3
d_call: TRBD2

cdr3_aa: CASREGTAAYGYTF
cdr3_nt: TGTGCCAGCAGGGAAGGGACAGCAGCCTATGGCTACACCTTC
v_call: TRBV2
clone_size: once
j_call: TRBJ1-2
d_call: TRBD1

cdr3_aa: CASSQEGQGTQPQHF
cdr3_nt: TGCGCCAGCAGCCAAGAGGGACAGGGGACTCAGCCCCAGCATTTT
v_call: TRBV4-1
clone_size: -
j_call: TRBJ1-5
d_call: TRBD1

cdr3_aa: CASSPWPTETQYF
cdr3_nt: TGTGCCAGCAGCCCCTGGCCGACTGAGACCCAGTACTTC
v_call: TRBV7-9
clone_size: once
j_call: TRBJ2-5
d_call: -

cdr3_aa: CASSRGGAGANVLTF
cdr3_nt: TGTGCCAGCAGCCGAGGGGGAGCTGGGGCCAACGTCCTGACTTTC
v_call: TRBV28
clone_size: -
j_call: TRBJ2-6
d_call: -

cdr3_aa: CASWSAEGANVLTF
cdr3_nt: TGTGCCTCTTGGAGCGCAGAGGGGGCCAACGTCCTGACTTTC
v_call: TRBV27
clone_size: -
j_call: TRBJ2-6
d_call: -

cdr3_aa: CASSLPGPGYGGYTF
cdr3_nt: TGTGCCAGCAGTTTACCGGGACCGGGATATGGAGGCTACACCTTC
v_call: TRBV6-1
clone_size: -
j_call: TRBJ1-2
d_call: -

cdr3_aa: CASSLESGGYGYTF
cdr3_nt: TGCGCCAGCAGCTTGGAGAGTGGCGGCTATGGCTACACCTTC
v_call: TRBV5-1
clone_size: -
j_call: TRBJ1-2
d_call: -

cdr3_aa: CASSLDKAGGNEQYF
cdr3_nt: TGTGCCAGCAGCTTAGATAAGGCAGGGGGTAACGAGCAGTACTTC
v_call: TRBV7-8
clone_size: -
j_call: TRBJ2-7
d_call: TRBD1

cdr3_aa: CASSPPPTDTQYF
cdr3_nt: TGTGCCAGCTCACCTCCACCCACAGATACGCAGTATTTT
v_call: TRBV18
clone_size: -
j_call: TRBJ2-3
d_call: -

cdr3_aa: CASRGVGGQPQHF
cdr3_nt: TGTGCCAGCAGGGGGGTCGGTGGCCAGCCCCAGCATTTT
v_call: TRBV2
clone_size: -
j_call: TRBJ1-5
d_call: -

cdr3_aa: CASSQGGLSETQYF
cdr3_nt: TGTGCCAGCAGCCAAGGGGGTTTATCAGAGACCCAGTACTTC
v_call: TRBV4-2
clone_size: -
j_call: TRBJ2-5
d_call: -

cdr3_aa: CASSLAGAQPQHF
cdr3_nt: TGTGCCAGCAGCTTAGCGGGAGCTCAGCCCCAGCATTTT
v_call: TRBV7-2
clone_size: -
j_call: TRBJ1-5
d_call: -

cdr3_aa: CASSLVFNTEAFF
cdr3_nt: TGTGCCAGCAGTTTAGTCTTCAACACTGAAGCTTTCTTT
v_call: TRBV27
clone_size: -
j_call: TRBJ1-1
d_call: -

cdr3_aa: CASSSLLAGGETQYF
cdr3_nt: TGTGCCAGCAGCTCATTACTAGCGGGAGGGGAGACCCAGTACTTC
v_call: TRBV7-9
clone_size: -
j_call: TRBJ2-5
d_call: TRBD2

cdr3_aa: CASSPDRETQYF
cdr3_nt: TGTGCCAGCTCACCCGATCGGGAGACCCAGTACTTC
v_call: TRBV18
clone_size: -
j_call: TRBJ2-5
d_call: -

cdr3_aa: CASSPDRGTGELFF
cdr3_nt: TGTGCCAGCTCACCCGACAGGGGGACCGGGGAGCTGTTTTTT
v_call: TRBV18
clone_size: -
j_call: TRBJ2-2
d_call: TRBD1

cdr3_aa: CASRSDGIYEQYF
cdr3_nt: TGTGCCAGCAGATCGGACGGGATCTACGAGCAGTACTTC
v_call: TRBV6-1
clone_size: -
j_call: TRBJ2-7
d_call: -

cdr3_aa: CASRVDGAETQYF
cdr3_nt: TGTGCCAGCAGAGTCGACGGGGCAGAGACCCAGTACTTC
v_call: TRBV6-1
clone_size: -
j_call: TRBJ2-5
d_call: -

cdr3_aa: CASSQTGYNQPQHF
cdr3_nt: TGTGCCAGCAGCCAAACAGGGTACAATCAGCCCCAGCATTTT
v_call: TRBV2
clone_size: -
j_call: TRBJ1-5
d_call: -

cdr3_aa: CASSRTVGETQYF
cdr3_nt: TGCGCCAGCAGCCGGACCGTCGGAGAGACCCAGTACTTC
v_call: TRBV5-1
clone_size: -
j_call: TRBJ2-5
d_call: -

cdr3_aa: CASSVGIAETQYF
cdr3_nt: TGTGCCAGCAGCGTAGGAATAGCGGAGACCCAGTACTTC
v_call: TRBV9
clone_size: -
j_call: TRBJ2-5
d_call: -